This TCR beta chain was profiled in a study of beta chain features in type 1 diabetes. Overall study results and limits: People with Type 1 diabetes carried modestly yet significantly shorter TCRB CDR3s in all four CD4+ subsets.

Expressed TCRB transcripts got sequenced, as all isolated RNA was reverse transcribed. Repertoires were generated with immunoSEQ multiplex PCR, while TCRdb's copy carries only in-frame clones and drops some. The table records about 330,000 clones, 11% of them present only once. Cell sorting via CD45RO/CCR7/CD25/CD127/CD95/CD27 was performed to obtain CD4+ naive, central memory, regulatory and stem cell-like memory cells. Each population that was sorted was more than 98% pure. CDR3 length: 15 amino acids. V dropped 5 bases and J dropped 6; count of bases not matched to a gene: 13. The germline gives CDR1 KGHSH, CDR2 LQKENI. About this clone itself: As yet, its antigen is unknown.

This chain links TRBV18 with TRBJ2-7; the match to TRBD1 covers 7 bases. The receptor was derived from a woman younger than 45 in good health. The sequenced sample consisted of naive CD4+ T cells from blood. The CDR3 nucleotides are TGTGCCAGCTCAGTGGGACAGCCAGACTCGTCCGAGCAGTACTTC. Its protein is CASSVGQPDSSEQYF.